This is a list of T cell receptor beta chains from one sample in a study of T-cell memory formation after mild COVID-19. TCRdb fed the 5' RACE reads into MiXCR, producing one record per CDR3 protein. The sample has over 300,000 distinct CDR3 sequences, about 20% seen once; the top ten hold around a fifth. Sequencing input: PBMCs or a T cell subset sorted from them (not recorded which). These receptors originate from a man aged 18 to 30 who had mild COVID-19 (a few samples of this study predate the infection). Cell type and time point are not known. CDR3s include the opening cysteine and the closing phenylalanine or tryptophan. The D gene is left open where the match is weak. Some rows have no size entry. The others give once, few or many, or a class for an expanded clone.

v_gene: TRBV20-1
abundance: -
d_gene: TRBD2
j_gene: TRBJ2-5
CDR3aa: CSARASSGASRETQYF
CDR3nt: TGCAGTGCTAGAGCCTCTAGCGGGGCCTCCCGGGAGACCCAGTACTTC

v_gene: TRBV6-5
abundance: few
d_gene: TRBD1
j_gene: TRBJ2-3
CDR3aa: CASRPRLGTGRMDTQYF
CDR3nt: TGTGCCAGCAGACCTAGACTGGGGACAGGGAGGATGGATACGCAGTATTTT

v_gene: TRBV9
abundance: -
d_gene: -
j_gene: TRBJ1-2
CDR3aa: CASSVWVGINYGYTF
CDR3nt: TGTGCCAGCAGCGTATGGGTTGGTATTAACTATGGCTACACCTTC

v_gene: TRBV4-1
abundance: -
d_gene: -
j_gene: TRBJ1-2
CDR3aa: CASSQEGRGSYGYTF
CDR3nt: TGCGCCAGCAGCCAAGAGGGCCGGGGAAGCTATGGATACACCTTC

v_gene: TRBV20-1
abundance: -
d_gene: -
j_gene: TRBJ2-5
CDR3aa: CSATGETQYF
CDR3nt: TGCAGTGCTACTGGTGAGACCCAGTACTTC

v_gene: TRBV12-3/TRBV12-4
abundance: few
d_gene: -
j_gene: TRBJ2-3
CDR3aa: CASSPGVYTDTQYF
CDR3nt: TGTGCCAGCAGCCCCGGGGTCTACACAGATACGCAGTATTTT

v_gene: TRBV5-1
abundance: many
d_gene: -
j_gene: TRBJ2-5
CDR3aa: CASSAQGSQETQYF
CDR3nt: TGCGCCAGCAGCGCCCAGGGGTCCCAAGAGACCCAGTACTTC

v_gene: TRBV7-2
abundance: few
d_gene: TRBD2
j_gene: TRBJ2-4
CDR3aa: CASSLASGTQNIQYF
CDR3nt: TGTGCCAGCAGCCTCGCTAGCGGAACGCAAAACATTCAGTACTTC

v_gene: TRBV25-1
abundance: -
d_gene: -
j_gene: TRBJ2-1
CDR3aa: CASSDDPSYNEQFF
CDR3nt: TGTGCCAGCAGTGACGACCCATCCTACAATGAGCAGTTCTTC

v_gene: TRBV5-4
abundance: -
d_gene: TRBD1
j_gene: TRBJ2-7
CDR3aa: CASSPGDRGRLEQYF
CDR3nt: TGTGCCAGCAGCCCAGGGGACAGGGGAAGATTGGAGCAGTACTTC

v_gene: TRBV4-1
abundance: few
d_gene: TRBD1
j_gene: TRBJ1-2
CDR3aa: CASSQKRDRGPGYTF
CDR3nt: TGCGCCAGCAGCCAGAAGCGGGACAGGGGGCCTGGCTACACCTTC

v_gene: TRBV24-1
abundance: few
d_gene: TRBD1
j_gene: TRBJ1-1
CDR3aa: CATSDPTGENTEAFF
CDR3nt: TGTGCCACCAGTGACCCTACAGGGGAGAACACTGAAGCTTTCTTT

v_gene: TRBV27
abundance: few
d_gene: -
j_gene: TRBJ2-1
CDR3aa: CASSAKHRAGGSEQFF
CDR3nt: TGTGCCAGCAGTGCCAAACACAGGGCAGGAGGGAGTGAGCAGTTCTTC

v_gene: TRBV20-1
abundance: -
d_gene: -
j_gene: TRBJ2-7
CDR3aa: CSARDQTSYEQYF
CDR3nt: TGCAGTGCTAGAGATCAGACTTCCTACGAGCAGTACTTC

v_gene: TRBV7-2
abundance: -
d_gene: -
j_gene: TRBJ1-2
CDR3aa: CASSLGPTLDNYGYTF
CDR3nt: TGTGCCAGCAGCTTAGGACCCACCCTGGATAACTATGGCTACACCTTC

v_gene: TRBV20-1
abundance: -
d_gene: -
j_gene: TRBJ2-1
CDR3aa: CSASSRDSYNEQFF
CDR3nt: TGCAGTGCTAGTTCGAGGGACTCCTACAATGAGCAGTTCTTC

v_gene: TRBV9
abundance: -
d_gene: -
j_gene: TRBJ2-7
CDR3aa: CASSRDTYSYEQYF
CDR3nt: TGTGCCAGCAGCCGGGACACTTACTCCTACGAGCAGTACTTC

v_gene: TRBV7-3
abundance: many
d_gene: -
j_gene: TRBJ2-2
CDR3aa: CASSFDSSITGELFF
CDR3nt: TGTGCCAGCAGCTTTGACTCTTCTATAACCGGGGAGCTGTTTTTT

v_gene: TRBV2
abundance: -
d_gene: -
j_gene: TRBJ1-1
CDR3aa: CASSEQGRLTEAFF
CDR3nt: TGTGCCAGCAGTGAACAGGGAAGACTCACTGAAGCTTTCTTT

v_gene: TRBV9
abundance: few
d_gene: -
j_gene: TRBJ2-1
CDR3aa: CASSVVSGDNEQFF
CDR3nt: TGTGCCAGCAGCGTAGTTTCCGGGGACAATGAGCAGTTCTTC

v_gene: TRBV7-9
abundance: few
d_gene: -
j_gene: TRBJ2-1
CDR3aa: CASSSPPARDQQFF
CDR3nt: TGTGCCAGCAGCTCCCCCCCTGCCCGGGATCAGCAGTTCTTC

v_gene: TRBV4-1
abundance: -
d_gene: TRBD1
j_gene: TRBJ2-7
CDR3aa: CASSQAGTGVNEQYF
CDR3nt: TGCGCCAGCAGCCAGGCCGGGACAGGGGTAAACGAGCAGTACTTC

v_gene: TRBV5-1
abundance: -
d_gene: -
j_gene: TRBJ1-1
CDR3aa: CASKVNTEAFF
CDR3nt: TGCGCCAGCAAGGTGAACACTGAAGCTTTCTTT

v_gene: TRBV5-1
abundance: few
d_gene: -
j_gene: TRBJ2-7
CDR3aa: CASSPATGYEQYF
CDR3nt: TGCGCCAGCAGCCCCGCGACAGGCTACGAGCAGTACTTC

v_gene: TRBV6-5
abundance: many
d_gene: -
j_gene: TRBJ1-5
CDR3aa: CASSPPNQPQHF
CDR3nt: TGTGCCAGCAGCCCTCCGAATCAGCCCCAGCATTTT

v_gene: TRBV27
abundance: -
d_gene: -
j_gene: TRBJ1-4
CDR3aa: CASSSRWGGSIRNEKLFF
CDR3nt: TGTGCCAGCAGTTCCCGGTGGGGTGGATCTATCAGAAATGAAAAACTGTTTTTT

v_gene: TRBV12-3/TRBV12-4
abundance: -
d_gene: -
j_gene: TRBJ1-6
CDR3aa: CASSFKGLVSPLHF
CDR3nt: TGTGCCAGCAGTTTCAAGGGGTTGGTTTCACCCCTCCACTTT

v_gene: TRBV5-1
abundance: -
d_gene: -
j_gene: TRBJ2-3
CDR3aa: CASSSDGTGTDTQYF
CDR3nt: TGCGCCAGCAGCTCGGACGGGACTGGCACAGATACGCAGTATTTT

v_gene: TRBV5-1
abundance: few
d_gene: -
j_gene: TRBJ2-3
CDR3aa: CASSEGTRTDTQYF
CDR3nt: TGCGCCAGCAGCGAGGGGACGCGCACAGATACGCAGTATTTT

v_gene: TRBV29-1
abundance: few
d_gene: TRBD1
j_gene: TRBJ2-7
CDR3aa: CSVRAGQGNYEQYF
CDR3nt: TGCAGCGTCCGGGCGGGACAGGGAAACTACGAGCAGTACTTC

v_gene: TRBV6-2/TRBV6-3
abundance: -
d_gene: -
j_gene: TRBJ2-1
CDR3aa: CASKGRVLGEQFF
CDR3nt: TGTGCCAGCAAAGGTAGAGTGTTAGGTGAGCAGTTCTTC